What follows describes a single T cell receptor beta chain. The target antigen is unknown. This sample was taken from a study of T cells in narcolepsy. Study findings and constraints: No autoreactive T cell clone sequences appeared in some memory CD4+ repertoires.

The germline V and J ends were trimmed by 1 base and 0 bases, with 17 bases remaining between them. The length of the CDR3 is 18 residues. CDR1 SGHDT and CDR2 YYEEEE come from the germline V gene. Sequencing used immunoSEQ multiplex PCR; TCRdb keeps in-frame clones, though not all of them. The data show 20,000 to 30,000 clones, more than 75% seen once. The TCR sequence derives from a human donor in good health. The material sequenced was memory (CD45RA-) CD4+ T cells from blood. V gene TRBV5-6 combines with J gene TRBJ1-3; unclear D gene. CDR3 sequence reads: CASSLSIRAASSGNTIYF. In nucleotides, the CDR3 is TGTGCCAGCAGCTTGTCTATTAGGGCGGCGAGCTCTGGAAACACCATATATTTT. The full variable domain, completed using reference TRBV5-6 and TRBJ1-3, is DAGVTQSPTHLIKTRGQQVTLRCSPKSGHDTVSWYQQALGQGPQFIFQYYEEEERQRGNFPDRFSGHQFPNYSSELNVNALLLGDSALYLCASSLSIRAASSGNTIYFGEGSWLTVV.